Below are 25 T cell receptor beta chains sequenced from a single sample in a study of identical twins. TCRdb independently ran MiXCR on the 5' RACE reads; one entry per CDR3 protein. The table lists some 240,000 distinct CDR3 sequences, roughly a tenth of them singletons. Sequencing was carried out using memory T cells sorted from blood. The source is a man in his fifties in good health.

This sequence joins TRBV2 and TRBJ2-3; 9 bases agree with TRBD2. V trimming: 6 bases; J trimming: 0 bases; junction bases outside the gene matches: 10. The CDR3 extends over 17 amino acids. From germline, CDR1 is SNHLY and CDR2 FYNNEI. CDR3 DNA: TGTGCCAGCAGCCCACGTACTAGCGGGTATAGCACAGATACGCAGTATTTT. Its protein is CASSPRTSGYSTDTQYF.

This clonotype showed up many times. This sequence joins TRBV29-1 and TRBJ2-1, with 11 bases aligning to TRBD1. Germline loops: CDR1 SQVTM, CDR2 ANQGSEA. The CDR3 consists of 11 residues. The V segment lost 4 bases and the J segment 15 bases; nucleotides outside the gene matches: 5. The CDR3 protein is CSVGDRGVSFF. CDR3 bases: TGCAGCGTTGGGGACAGGGGGGTTTCGTTCTTC.

This clonotype was observed at least ten times. The rearrangement uses TRBV5-1 and TRBJ2-1; D remains unclear. The ends were cut back, 3 bases at V and 2 bases at J, with 9 bases in the middle. The CDR3 contains 14 residues. CDR1 and CDR2 (germline): SGHRS, YFSETQ. The CDR3 spells CASSYRAPYNEQFF. For the CDR3, the DNA is TGCGCCAGCAGCTACCGGGCTCCCTACAATGAGCAGTTCTTC.

This clonotype was observed a handful of times. The V call is TRBV10-2, the J call TRBJ2-3; 11 bases agree with TRBD2. The germline gives CDR1 WSHSY, CDR2 SAAADI. Germline trimming cut 6 bases from V and 2 bases from J; bases unmatched to any gene: 4. The CDR3 spans 15 residues. The chain's CDR3 is CASRGLAVHTDTQYF. Written as DNA, the CDR3 is TGCGCCAGCAGGGGACTAGCGGTGCACACAGATACGCAGTATTTT.

This clonotype was counted a few times. The chain links TRBV3-1 to TRBJ1-4; D not certain. Germline CDR1 is LGHDT and CDR2 is YNNKEL (reference sequence). Trimming took off 1 base at V and 8 bases at J, with 11 bases between the two ends. The CDR3 runs 14 residues. CDR3 sequence (DNA): TGTGCCAGCAGCCAAGGCGAGGGAGGGGAAAAACTGTTTTTT. The encoded protein is CASSQGEGGEKLFF.

This clonotype has more than one count but fewer than ten. The chain carries TRBV11-1 and TRBJ2-1; TRBD2 agrees at 11 bases. This CDR3 is built from 18 residues. The J segment lost 4 bases and the V segment lost 4 bases, leaving 12 bases of the junction unmatched. Per the germline V gene, CDR1 is SGHAT and CDR2 is FQDESV (reference sequence). The chain's CDR3 is CASSSKTRLAGTYNEQFF. For the CDR3, the DNA is TGTGCCAGCAGCTCGAAGACCCGACTAGCGGGGACGTACAATGAGCAGTTCTTC.

This clonotype occurred many times. V and J are TRBV5-1 and TRBJ2-1; unclear D gene. The CDR3 covers 14 residues. Looked up from germline, CDR1 is SGHRS and CDR2 is YFSETQ. V lost 1 base and J lost 8, with 13 bases in between. CDR3 in amino acids: CASSLSTEGDEQFF. The CDR3 DNA is TGCGCCAGCAGCTTGAGTACAGAAGGAGATGAGCAGTTCTTC.

The chain combines TRBV7-9 with TRBJ2-5; D is perhaps TRBD1 or TRBD2 (6 bases each). Trimming shortened V by 2 bases and J by 4 bases, and 8 bases separated the two germline ends. There are 13 residues in the CDR3. Germline V gives CDR1 SEHNR, CDR2 FQNEAQ (reference sequence). In DNA form, the CDR3 reads TGTGCCAGCAGCTTATGGGGGGCAGAGACCCAGTACTTC. Protein sequence: CASSLWGAETQYF.

This clonotype was observed many times. This rearrangement joins TRBV12-3 or TRBV12-4 to TRBJ2-1; 7 positions match TRBD2. This CDR3 has 14 amino acids. J gave up 7 bases and V 6 bases, and 9 bases lay outside the gene matches. In nucleotides, the CDR3 is TGTGCCAGCAGCCCCATAGCGGGCGATAATGAGCAGTTCTTC. Protein product: CASSPIAGDNEQFF.

This clonotype was observed many times. J is TRBJ2-1 and V is TRBV27; 7 bases line up with TRBD2. The ends lost 1 base at V and 4 bases at J; junction bases unmatched: 7. The CDR3 is 16 amino acids. CDR1 and CDR2 (germline): MNHEY, SMNVEV (reference sequence). Written as DNA, the CDR3 is TGTGCCAGCAGTTTATTTGGGGGAGGGCGTTACAATGAGCAGTTCTTC. Its protein is CASSLFGGGRYNEQFF.

A word on this clonotype: This may come from a read error, since a much larger clone is one base off. The J gene is TRBJ2-5, the V gene TRBV20-1; D might be TRBD2 (5 bases). The germline gives CDR1 DFQATT, CDR2 SNEGSKA (reference sequence). The CDR3 runs to 13 residues. The CDR3, as DNA: TGCAGTACTAGAGGCCGGGCCCTCGCGACCCAGTACTTC. It codes for CSTRGRALATQYF.

The table lists this clonotype with a few counts. The V call is TRBV6-5, the J call TRBJ2-5; maybe TRBD2 (6 bases). The CDR3 totals 15 residues. Between the trimmed V and J ends, which lost 0 bases and 5 bases, there was a span of 13 bases. The V gene's germline CDR1 is MNHEY and CDR2 SVGAGI. DNA for the CDR3: TGTGCCAGCAGTTACTCGGAGGGCACATGGGAGACCCAGTACTTC. Translated: CASSYSEGTWETQYF.

The chain combines TRBV4-2 with TRBJ2-7; D not resolved. V was pared by 1 base and J by 6 bases, with 13 bases between. The CDR3 spans 14 residues. Germline V gives CDR1 LGHNA, CDR2 YNFKEQ. The CDR3 bases are TGTGCCAGCAGCCAAGGCCGGGCTCGGACCGAGCAGTACTTC. Translation: CASSQGRARTEQYF.

J is TRBJ1-3 and V is TRBV7-2; weak D call: TRBD1 (5 bases). Germline values: CDR1 SGHTA, CDR2 FQGNSA. Trimming stripped 5 bases from V and 4 bases from J, with 9 bases between. This CDR3 is 13 amino acids long. The CDR3 DNA reads TGTGCCAGCAGCCCCCGACAGGGAAACACCATATATTTT. Amino acid sequence: CASSPRQGNTIYF. The full variable domain, with the rest looked up from reference TRBV7-2 and TRBJ1-3, is GAGVSQSPSNKVTEKGKDVELRCDPISGHTALYWYRQSLGQGLEFLIYFQGNSAPDKSGLPSDRFSAERTGGSVSTLTIQRTQQEDSAVYLCASSPRQGNTIYFGEGSWLTVV.

This clonotype was counted a few times. The chain combines TRBV4-3 with TRBJ2-1; no clear D. Trimming left V 1 base short and J 4 bases short, with 11 bases between. The germline CDR1 and CDR2 sequences are LGHNA and YSLEER. CDR3 length: 15 amino acids. CDR3 nucleotides: TGCGCCAGCAGCCAAGGATTAGAGAGGTACAATGAGCAGTTCTTC. Translation gives CASSQGLERYNEQFF.

This clonotype has at least ten counts. The V and J genes are TRBV5-1 and TRBJ2-2; possible D gene TRBD2, 6 bases. This CDR3 has 13 residues. The germline V gene has CDR1 SGHRS and CDR2 YFSETQ. Between the trimmed V and J ends, which lost 9 bases and 1 base, there was a span of 10 bases. CDR3 region: CATSGENTGELFF. The CDR3 nucleotides are TGCGCCACCTCGGGGGAGAACACCGGGGAGCTGTTTTTT.

This chain connects TRBV29-1 to TRBJ1-4, with unresolved D. Trimming stripped 4 bases from V and 3 bases from J, with 9 bases between. The length of the CDR3 is 13 residues. CDR1 is SQVTM and CDR2 is ANQGSEA in the germline V gene. The CDR3 nucleotides are TGCAGCGTTGCAAAGGGTTCTAATGAAAAACTGTTTTTT. Its protein is CSVAKGSNEKLFF. The full variable domain, completed using reference TRBV29-1 and TRBJ1-4, is SAVISQKPSRDICQRGTSLTIQCQVDSQVTMMFWYRQQPGQSLTLIATANQGSEATYESGFVIDKFPISRPNLTFSTLTVSNMSPEDSSIYLCSVAKGSNEKLFFGSGTQLSVL.

This clonotype was counted at least ten times. The J gene is TRBJ1-5, the V gene TRBV2, with 8 nucleotides matching TRBD1. This CDR3 has 13 residues. V gave up 8 bases and J gave up 6 bases; unmatched junction bases: 6. Germline V gene data show CDR1 as SNHLY and CDR2 as FYNNEI. The CDR3 DNA reads TGTGCCAGCGGACAGGGTCGAAGTCAGCCCCAGCATTTT. Residues: CASGQGRSQPQHF.

This chain connects TRBV11-2 to TRBJ1-4; D unclear. In germline, CDR1 is SGHAT, CDR2 FQNNGV. This CDR3 region has 11 residues. Trimming stripped 2 bases from V and 8 bases from J, with 3 bases between. The CDR3 DNA follows: TGTGCCAGCAGCTTAAAGGAAAAACTGTTTTTT. The encoded protein is CASSLKEKLFF.

This clonotype was seen a few times. CDR3 nucleotides: TGCAGTGCTAGAGATTTAAAGCGCCAGCCCTACGAGCAGTACTTC. Encoded protein: CSARDLKRQPYEQYF. V gene TRBV20-1 combines with J gene TRBJ2-7; D is ambiguous. The CDR3 spans 15 residues. V gave up 0 bases and J gave up 2 bases, with 14 bases separating them. Germline V lookup: CDR1 DFQATT, CDR2 SNEGSKA (reference sequence).

The chain combines TRBV29-1 with TRBJ2-7, with D unresolved. V lost 7 bases to trimming and J lost 6 bases, with 19 bases between them. Germline CDR1 is SQVTM and CDR2 is ANQGSEA. CDR3 size: 13 residues. CDR3 nucleotide sequence: TGCAGCGCCGAGAGGACCCCGCCGGGCGAGCAGTACTTC. Encoded protein: CSAERTPPGEQYF.

This clonotype was seen a few times. The chain combines TRBV5-1 with TRBJ1-4, with a possible D match to TRBD1 (5 bases). V dropped 3 bases and J dropped 10 bases, with 16 bases sitting between them. The CDR3 is 14 residues long. Germline loops: CDR1 SGHRS, CDR2 YFSETQ. CDR3 sequence (DNA): TGCGCCAGCAGCTCCCTGACAGCCGGGGGAAAACTGTTTTTT. It yields the protein CASSSLTAGGKLFF.

The chain employs TRBV6-2 or TRBV6-3 and TRBJ1-1; 9 nucleotides agree with TRBD1. The CDR3 is made up of 14 amino acids. The trim removed 6 bases at V and 4 bases at J, leaving 6 bases unmatched. Germline lookup yields CDR1 MNHEY and CDR2 SVGEGT. CDR3 nucleotides: TGTGCCAGCAGATACGACAGGGGGGGCACTGAAGCTTTCTTT. Translating it yields CASRYDRGGTEAFF.

This clonotype was detected ten times or more. For the CDR3, the DNA is TGTGCCAGCAGTTTGTCTAACCGAGGGGAGCTGTTTTTT. This sequence encodes CASSLSNRGELFF. V and J are TRBV6-5 and TRBJ2-2; D gene uncertain. Trimming removed 4 bases from V and 8 bases from J, with 11 bases in between. Germline CDR1 reads MNHEY; CDR2 reads SVGAGI. CDR3 length: 13 amino acids.

This clonotype has a count of ten or more. J is TRBJ2-3 and V is TRBV12-3 or TRBV12-4; a weak D match, TRBD2 (5 bases). The CDR3 is 14 amino acids. Trimming took off 7 bases at V and 2 bases at J, with 13 bases between the two ends. As DNA, the CDR3 is TGTGCCAGCAAGACGACTACCACCACAGATACGCAGTATTTT. This sequence encodes CASKTTTTTDTQYF.